Listed here are 7 T cell receptor beta chains from one sample, sequenced in a study of cytomegalovirus exposure and HLA in healthy donors. Primers included in the PCR were 60 Vbeta and 13 Jbeta primers. Using immunoSEQ multiplex PCR, the repertoire was profiled, and TCRdb retains in-frame clones only, with some absent. Of tens of thousands of clones listed, about 84% were seen once; the top ten hold 6.5% to 8.5%. What was sequenced was PBMCs. The receptors stem from a man younger than 30 in good health and CMV-seropositive.

The V call is TRBV28, the J call TRBJ1-1, with 11 bases lining up with TRBD1. The germline CDR1 and CDR2 sequences are MDHEN and SYDVKM. This CDR3 has 14 residues. V was pared by 6 bases and J by 4 bases, with 4 bases of the junction left unmatched. The DNA for the CDR3 is TGTGCCAGCAGCTCGGGACAGGGGGTCACTGAAGCTTTCTTT. Amino acid sequence: CASSSGQGVTEAFF.

The rearrangement links TRBV6-1 to TRBJ2-1; possible D gene TRBD1, 6 bases. Germline V lookup: CDR1 MNHNS, CDR2 SASEGT. V was cut by 3 bases and J by 6 bases, with 15 bases left in between. This CDR3 contains 15 residues. CDR3 nucleotide sequence: TGTGCCAGCAGTGACTGGGACACGATTGGCAATGAGCAGTTCTTC. This translates into CASSDWDTIGNEQFF.

The chain employs TRBV30 and TRBJ1-5; D is uncertain. Germline loops: CDR1 GTSNPN, CDR2 SVGIG (reference sequence). This CDR3 region has 14 residues. Between the trimmed V and J ends, which lost 0 bases and 16 bases, there was a span of 22 bases. The DNA of the CDR3 is TGTGCCTGGAGTGTACTTGAAGCGGATAGCGCAAGACATTTT. Amino acid sequence: CAWSVLEADSARHF.

The gene calls are TRBV21-1 and TRBJ1-1; the D segment call TRBD1 is taken from the table without a DNA check. TRBV21-1 is tagged as a pseudogene. The CDR3 runs to 15 residues. Written as DNA, the CDR3 is TGTGCCAGCAGCAAAGTGGACAGGGCCAACACTGAAGCTTTCTTT. It is translated as CASSKVDRANTEAFF.

The rearrangement links TRBV6-5 to TRBJ1-5; possible D gene TRBD1, 5 bases. The germline V and J ends were trimmed by 1 base and 6 bases, with 13 bases remaining between them. CDR3 length: 15 residues. CDR1 and CDR2 (germline): MNHEY, SVGAGI. The CDR3 protein is CASSYFGGEGQPQHF. The CDR3 DNA reads as TGTGCCAGCAGTTACTTCGGGGGGGAAGGTCAGCCCCAGCATTTT.

The rearrangement links TRBV10-3 to TRBJ1-2; TRBD1 might be the D (5 bases). CDR3 length: 15 residues. The V end lost 6 bases, the J end lost 6 bases, and 20 bases lay between the germline ends. CDR1 and CDR2 from the germline V gene are ENHRY and SYGVKD. CDR3 protein: CAISRANLYEDGYTF. The CDR3 DNA reads TGTGCCATCAGCAGGGCCAACCTGTATGAGGATGGCTACACCTTC.

This clone was detected a few times. The rearrangement uses TRBV7-8 and TRBJ2-1; D possibly corresponds to TRBD2 (5 bases). The CDR3 spans 17 residues. V was shortened by 2 bases and J by 1 base, with 15 bases between the two germline ends. The V gene's germline CDR1 is SGHVS and CDR2 FQNEAQ. In DNA, the CDR3 is TGTGCCAGCAGCTTACATTTAGCGAAGCGGTCCTACAATGAGCAGTTCTTC. This codes for CASSLHLAKRSYNEQFF. The full variable domain, rest sourced from reference TRBV7-8 and TRBJ2-1, is GAGVSQSPRYKVAKRGQDVALRCDPISGHVSLFWYQQALGQGPEFLTYFQNEAQLDKSGLPSDRFFAERPEGSVSTLKIQRTQQEDSAVYLCASSLHLAKRSYNEQFFGPGTRLTVL.